Below are 9 T cell receptor beta chains sequenced from a single sample in a study of blood T cells in healthy people across ages. Through a sample-barcoded 5' primer and a J-beta primer mix, a second PCR was run for roughly 6 to 11 cycles. TCRdb re-called the 5' RACE reads through MiXCR, storing one row per CDR3 protein. This sample has under 2 million distinct CDR3 sequences, with about 35% found just once. The sample taken for sequencing was blood. Receptor source: a woman in her twenties or thirties in good health.

A remark on this clonotype: Sequence at one end of the junction differs from germline and may be a read error. The CDR3 sequence: CAGSLLSGYTF. In DNA, the CDR3 is TGTGCCGGCAGCCTCCTTAGTGGCTACACCTTC. V is TRBV12-3 or TRBV12-4 and J is TRBJ1-2; unclear D gene. CDR3 length: 11 residues.

The rearrangement joins TRBV20-1 to TRBJ2-3; 13 positions agree with TRBD2. CDR3 length: 17 residues. V trimming: 6 bases; J trimming: 0 bases; junction bases outside the gene matches: 9. CDR1 is DFQATT, CDR2 SNEGSKA, per germline (reference sequence). CDR3 in amino acids: CSAYAGTSGASTDTQYF. The DNA of the CDR3 is TGCAGTGCGTATGCCGGGACTAGCGGGGCTAGCACAGATACGCAGTATTTT.

This clonotype was recorded only once. The chain recombines TRBV19 with TRBJ2-2; TRBD1 matches 7 bases. After removal of 6 bases from V and 4 bases from J, the junction contained 5 bases not matched to a gene. CDR1 and CDR2 from the germline V gene are LNHDA and SQIVND (reference sequence). CDR3 size: 14 residues. Here the CDR3 DNA reads TGTGCCAGTAGATCACGACAGGGCACCGGGGAGCTGTTTTTT. Protein product: CASRSRQGTGELFF.

The chain is built from TRBV9 and TRBJ2-5; possible D gene TRBD1, 6 bases. The CDR3 runs to 16 residues. Trimming left V 0 bases short and J 0 bases short, with 12 bases between. Germline values: CDR1 SGDLS, CDR2 YYNGEE. In DNA form, the CDR3 reads TGTGCCAGCAGCGTAGAAGGGGGACCCTACCAAGAGACCCAGTACTTC. This gives the protein CASSVEGGPYQETQYF. Full variable domain (missing parts from reference TRBV9 and TRBJ2-5): DSGVTQTPKHLITATGQRVTLRCSPRSGDLSVYWYQQSLDQGLQFLIQYYNGEERAKGNILERFSAQQFPDLHSELNLSSLELGDSALYFCASSVEGGPYQETQYFGPGTRLLVL.

The V call is TRBV20-1, the J call TRBJ1-1; no reliable D call. The V end was cut by 4 bases, the J end by 1 base, with 4 bases between. This CDR3 comprises 11 residues. Germline CDR1 and CDR2: DFQATT and SNEGSKA (reference sequence). Written as DNA, the CDR3 is TGCAGTGCTAACAAGAACACTGAAGCTTTCTTT. This codes for CSANKNTEAFF.

This clonotype was seen repeatedly, ten times or more. This sequence joins TRBV28 and TRBJ2-3, with D perhaps TRBD2 (7 bases). V lost 7 bases to trimming and J lost 1 base, with 15 bases between them. Germline values: CDR1 MDHEN, CDR2 SYDVKM. This CDR3 has 15 amino acids. The CDR3 DNA sequence: TGTGCCAGCACCGGGAGGCCAGGGGGCACAGATACGCAGTATTTT. It translates to CASTGRPGGTDTQYF.

With regard to this clonotype: A much more abundant neighbour one base away suggests this may be a read error. V usage is TRBV20-1 and J usage is TRBJ2-5, with 8 bases identical to TRBD1. The CDR3 runs 14 residues. Germline-derived CDR1 and CDR2 are DFQATT and SNEGSKA (reference sequence). For the CDR3, the DNA is TGCAGTCCGTCGGGTTCAGGGGGCGAAGAGACCCGGTACTTC. Its protein is CSPSGSGGEETRYF.

The rearrangement joins TRBV28 to TRBJ2-7, with 8 bases identical to TRBD1. The J segment lost 0 bases and the V segment lost 5 bases, leaving 9 bases of the junction unmatched. CDR1 is MDHEN, CDR2 SYDVKM, per germline. The CDR3 totals 16 residues. CDR3 nucleotides: TGTGCCAGCAGTCACGTACAGGGGGGAGGCTCCTACGAGCAGTACTTC. This translates into CASSHVQGGGSYEQYF.

This clonotype has just a few counts. The chain employs TRBV5-1 and TRBJ2-1, with D possibly being TRBD2 (5 bases). The germline V gene has CDR1 SGHRS and CDR2 YFSETQ. This CDR3 region has 16 residues. The V and J ends lost 1 base and 6 bases respectively, with 17 bases between them. This CDR3 reads CASSLIVLPGSNEQFF. The CDR3 bases are TGCGCCAGCAGCTTGATCGTCCTCCCGGGGTCCAATGAGCAGTTCTTC.